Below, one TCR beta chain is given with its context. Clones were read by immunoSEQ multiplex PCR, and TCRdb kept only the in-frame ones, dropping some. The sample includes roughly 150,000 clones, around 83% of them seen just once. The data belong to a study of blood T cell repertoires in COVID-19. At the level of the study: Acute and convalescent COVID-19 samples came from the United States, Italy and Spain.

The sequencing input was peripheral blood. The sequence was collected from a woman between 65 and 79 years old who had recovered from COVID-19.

The CDR3 DNA follows: TGTGCCAGCAGGATGACAGGGCGGAATGAGCAGTTCTTC. Translation: CASRMTGRNEQFF. V usage is TRBV7-8 and J usage is TRBJ2-1, with 7 bases fitting TRBD1. Germline lookup yields CDR1 SGHVS and CDR2 FQNEAQ. This CDR3 is built from 13 residues. V gave up 6 bases and J gave up 7 bases; unmatched junction bases: 6.